This T cell receptor (beta chain) was profiled in a study of OX40 agonist ivuxolimab in advanced cancers. Overall study context: The patients' treatment was ivuxolimab, an agonistic anti-OX40 (CD134) antibody. Two cutaneous melanoma patients and one hepatocellular carcinoma patient, three in all, had partial responses.

The study, taken as a whole, reports: Researchers did not determine the expanded peripheral T cells' antigen specificity.

Germline V gene data show CDR1 as SGDLS and CDR2 as YYNGEE. V gave up 0 bases and J gave up 6 bases; unmatched junction bases: 3. CDR3 size: 16 residues. Autoimmune disease history or systemic immunosuppression led to patient exclusion. Concerning this clone itself: Its matching antigen is unknown.

Generated by immunoSEQ multiplex PCR, the TCRdb table keeps only in-frame clones and is missing some. Among some 65,000 clones listed, 77% were seen once. Sequencing used CD4+ or CD8+ T cells sorted from blood, obtained in a trial of the OX40 agonist ivuxolimab. This clonotype originated in an adult with an advanced solid tumor such as melanoma, head and neck, liver or kidney cancer. V gene TRBV9 combines with J gene TRBJ2-2; 12 positions match TRBD2. The CDR3 here is CASSVGTSGDPGELFF. Written as DNA, the CDR3 is TGTGCCAGCAGCGTAGGGACTAGCGGGGATCCCGGGGAGCTGTTTTTT.